Each of the 19 T cell receptor beta chains below was sequenced from the same sample in a study of chemoradiotherapy in HPV16-positive cancers. This table comes from immunoSEQ multiplex PCR, and its TCRdb copy is limited to in-frame clones, with some not included. The table includes fewer than 30,000 clones, roughly 94% detected once. The specimen was obtained from a patient who underwent chemoradiotherapy. These receptors originate from a human donor with HPV-associated anogenital cancer.

The chain links TRBV2 to TRBJ2-1; tentative D call: TRBD2 (5 bases). V lost 3 bases and J lost 0, with 9 bases in between. The CDR3 runs to 15 residues. CDR1 and CDR2 (germline): SNHLY, FYNNEI. The DNA for the CDR3 is TGTGCCAGCAGTGACGGGGTTAGCTCCTACAATGAGCAGTTCTTC. This gives the protein CASSDGVSSYNEQFF.

This CDR3 is CASSVTRGRANEQFF. The CDR3 DNA reads TGTGCCAGTAGTGTCACTCGCGGGAGAGCAAATGAGCAGTTCTTC. This sequence joins TRBV19 and TRBJ2-1, with 7 nucleotides matching TRBD2. The CDR3 length is 15 residues. The V gene's germline CDR1 is LNHDA and CDR2 SQIVND (reference sequence). With V trimmed by 5 bases and J by 7 bases, 11 bases remained unmatched.

This clone was counted once. The chain carries TRBV7-3 and TRBJ2-2, with D hard to call. V was shortened by 5 bases and J by 7 bases, with 8 bases between the two germline ends. CDR1 and CDR2 (germline): SGHTA, FQGTGA. This CDR3 spans 12 amino acids. The CDR3 coding sequence is TGTGCCAGCAGCCCGCCGGACGGGGAGCTGTTTTTT. The encoded protein is CASSPPDGELFF.

About this clone itself: An end of the junction does not agree with germline; a read error may underlie this. The gene calls are TRBV6-6 and TRBJ1-1; D might be TRBD1 (5 bases). CDR3 size: 13 residues. Germline V CDR1 and CDR2: MNHNY, SVGAGI (reference sequence). CDR3 sequence: CVSMGPSGTEAFF. The DNA of the CDR3 is TGTGTCAGCATGGGACCCTCGGGCACTGAAGCTTTCTTT.

This clone was recorded once. This chain links TRBV5-1 with TRBJ1-4; possibly TRBD1 for D (5 bases). The ends were cut back, 0 bases at V and 1 base at J, with 10 bases in the middle. The CDR3 contains 16 residues. Germline CDR1 reads SGHRS; CDR2 reads YFSETQ. CDR3 in amino acids: CASSLERGRTNEKLFF. The DNA of the CDR3 is TGCGCCAGCAGCTTGGAGAGGGGAAGAACTAATGAAAAACTGTTTTTT.

This chain joins TRBV25-1 and TRBJ2-1; TRBD2 might be the D (6 bases). In germline, CDR1 is MGHDK, CDR2 SYGVNS. This CDR3 is built from 15 residues. Trimming cost V 2 bases and J 7 bases, with 15 bases left between them. CDR3: CASSEPRGLGNEQFF. As DNA, the CDR3 is TGTGCCAGCAGTGAACCGCGGGGTCTGGGGAATGAGCAGTTCTTC.

This chain uses TRBV5-4 with TRBJ2-2; 11 nucleotides align to TRBD1. CDR1 and CDR2 from the germline V gene are SGHNT and YYREEE (reference sequence). V was clipped by 4 bases and J by 7 bases; unmatched bases: 6. The CDR3 is 15 residues long. Here the CDR3 DNA reads TGTGCCAGCAGCAGGACAGGGGGCGGGGGCGGGGAGCTGTTTTTT. This gives the protein CASSRTGGGGGELFF.

The chain joins TRBV20-1 to TRBJ1-1; weak D call: TRBD1 (5 bases). Germline V CDR1 and CDR2: DFQATT, SNEGSKA (reference sequence). The CDR3 totals 11 residues. The germline V and J ends were trimmed by 0 bases and 13 bases, with 12 bases remaining between them. In nucleotides, the CDR3 is TGCAGTGCTAGAGATCCGGGGCGAGGTTTCTTT. This encodes CSARDPGRGFF.

The gene calls are TRBV19 and TRBJ2-6; D unclear. The CDR3 sequence is 17 residues long. In germline, CDR1 is LNHDA, CDR2 SQIVND (reference sequence). V lost 5 bases and J lost 0, with 14 bases in between. Written as DNA, the CDR3 is TGTGCCAGTAGTCCCTCGGACGCCTTCTCTGGGGCCAACGTCCTGACTTTC. It codes for CASSPSDAFSGANVLTF.

The chain uses TRBV18 and TRBJ2-1; 9 bases fit TRBD2. The CDR3 has 15 amino acids. In germline, CDR1 is KGHSH, CDR2 LQKENI. V was clipped by 3 bases and J by 6 bases; unmatched bases: 6. The CDR3 reads CASSPTAGGGNEQFF. CDR3 bases: TGTGCCAGCTCACCCACAGCGGGGGGAGGCAATGAGCAGTTCTTC. Variable domain in full (rest from reference TRBV18 and TRBJ2-1): NAGVMQNPRHLVRRRGQEARLRCSPMKGHSHVYWYRQLPEEGLKFMVYLQKENIIDESGMPKERFSAEFPKEGPSILRIQQVVRGDSAAYFCASSPTAGGGNEQFFGPGTRLTVL.

This chain connects TRBV30 to TRBJ1-2; D call uncertain. In germline, CDR1 is GTSNPN, CDR2 SVGIG (reference sequence). The ends were cut back, 1 base at V and 0 bases at J, with 6 bases in the middle. CDR3 length equals 13 residues. For the CDR3, the DNA is TGTGCCTGGAGTGACACTGCTAACTATGGCTACACCTTC. It encodes CAWSDTANYGYTF.

The J gene is TRBJ2-7, the V gene TRBV6-6, with TRBD1 as a possible D gene (6 bases). Germline assignment: CDR1 MNHNY and CDR2 SVGAGI (reference sequence). V lost 5 bases and J 4 bases, leaving 15 bases between the germline ends. This CDR3 comprises 14 residues. CDR3 sequence: CASSHPGEGYEQYF. CDR3 coding DNA: TGTGCCAGCAGTCACCCAGGGGAAGGGTACGAGCAGTACTTC.

The chain links TRBV2 to TRBJ1-2; maybe TRBD1 (5 bases). The CDR3 runs 13 residues. CDR1 is SNHLY and CDR2 is FYNNEI in the germline V gene. Trimming pared 7 bases from V and 4 bases from J, leaving 13 bases between. CDR3 nucleotides: TGTGCCAGCACCCTACAGGAGTCCTATGGCTACACCTTC. Amino acid sequence: CASTLQESYGYTF. Full variable domain (rest looked up from reference TRBV2 and TRBJ1-2): EPEVTQTPSHQVTQMGQEVILRCVPISNHLYFYWYRQILGQKVEFLVSFYNNEISEKSEIFDDQFSVERPDGSNFTLKIRSTKLEDSAMYFCASTLQESYGYTFGSGTRLTVV.

V is TRBV10-3 and J is TRBJ1-6; D is unclear. Trimming removed 6 bases from V and 6 bases from J, with 12 bases in between. Germline CDR1 is ENHRY and CDR2 is SYGVKD. This CDR3 contains 14 residues. The CDR3 DNA reads as TGTGCCATCAGCCAAACCGGCAGTAATTCACCCCTCCACTTT. This codes for CAISQTGSNSPLHF.

The chain has TRBV6-5 and TRBJ2-5; the D is unclear. Germline values: CDR1 MNHEY, CDR2 SVGAGI. V was trimmed by 0 bases and J by 5 bases, leaving 7 bases between them. This CDR3 is 13 amino acids long. The CDR3 region has the DNA TGTGCCAGCAGTTACTCGGAATGGGAGACCCAGTACTTC. Protein: CASSYSEWETQYF.

The chain carries TRBV5-1 and TRBJ1-6, with 7 bases matching TRBD1. In germline, CDR1 is SGHRS, CDR2 YFSETQ. V lost 1 base to trimming and J lost 10 bases; unmatched junction nucleotides: 11. The CDR3 length is 16 residues. This CDR3 is CASSLTTTGSGSPLHF. In DNA, the CDR3 is TGCGCCAGCAGCTTGACCACGACAGGGTCAGGCTCACCCCTCCACTTT.

The rearrangement links TRBV28 to TRBJ2-3; D possibly matches TRBD1 or TRBD2 (5 bases each). Trimming left V 5 bases short and J 2 bases short, with 11 bases between. This CDR3 contains 14 residues. CDR1 is MDHEN, CDR2 SYDVKM, per germline. The CDR3 sequence: CASSTLGATDTQYF. The CDR3, as DNA: TGTGCCAGCAGTACCCTCGGGGCCACAGATACGCAGTATTTT.

The chain joins TRBV7-2 to TRBJ2-1; no clear D gene. The germline CDR1 and CDR2 sequences are SGHTA and FQGNSA. V lost 5 bases, J lost 3 bases, and 14 bases lay in between. CDR3 length: 15 amino acids. This CDR3 is CASSPRVGFYNEQFF. The CDR3 bases are TGTGCCAGCAGCCCTCGGGTTGGATTCTACAATGAGCAGTTCTTC.

This clone was found once. The chain employs TRBV19 and TRBJ1-1; the match to TRBD1 covers 9 bases. CDR1 is LNHDA, CDR2 SQIVND, per germline (reference sequence). The V and J ends lost 7 bases and 1 base, in that order; junction bases with no gene match: 7. This CDR3 is 15 amino acids long. In DNA form, the CDR3 reads TGTGCCAGTAAAGGGGGGGACAGGGCGAACACTGAAGCTTTCTTT. It yields the protein CASKGGDRANTEAFF.